These T cell receptor beta chains were read from a single sample in a study of blood T cell repertoires in COVID-19. Sequencing used immunoSEQ multiplex PCR; TCRdb keeps in-frame clones, though not all of them. The sample lists 20,000 to 30,000 clones; 85% to 95% were seen once. Specimen: peripheral blood. These receptors were obtained from a woman between 50 and 59 years old with active COVID-19. Each CDR3 is given with its conserved first and last residue. Fields, in order: J gene, V gene, D gene, CDR3 protein, CDR3 DNA. D genes are given only for firm matches.

j_call: TRBJ2-1; v_call: TRBV9; d_call: TRBD2; cdr3_aa: CASSATGTSGYNEQFF; cdr3_nt: TGTGCCAGCAGCGCTACCGGGACTAGCGGGTATAATGAGCAGTTCTTC
j_call: TRBJ2-7; v_call: TRBV28; d_call: .; cdr3_aa: CASSFLSGSYEQYF; cdr3_nt: TGTGCCAGCAGTTTTCTGAGCGGCTCCTACGAGCAGTACTTC
j_call: TRBJ1-4; v_call: TRBV18; d_call: TRBD1; cdr3_aa: CASSSVGQGNEKLFF; cdr3_nt: TGTGCCAGCTCAAGTGTAGGACAGGGGAATGAAAAACTGTTTTTT
j_call: TRBJ2-3; v_call: TRBV5-1; d_call: .; cdr3_aa: CASSPWRGTADTQYF; cdr3_nt: TGCGCCAGCAGCCCGTGGAGGGGTACGGCAGATACGCAGTATTTT
j_call: TRBJ2-5; v_call: TRBV7-9; d_call: TRBD1; cdr3_aa: CASSQGQAQETQYF; cdr3_nt: TGTGCCAGCAGCCAAGGACAGGCGCAAGAGACCCAGTACTTC
j_call: TRBJ2-7; v_call: TRBV15; d_call: .; cdr3_aa: CATSRDRGYEQYF; cdr3_nt: TGTGCCACCAGCAGAGATCGAGGCTACGAGCAGTACTTC
j_call: TRBJ1-4; v_call: TRBV2; d_call: .; cdr3_aa: CASSGQTGLEEKLFF; cdr3_nt: TGTGCCAGCAGTGGGCAGACGGGATTGGAGGAAAAACTGTTTTTT
j_call: TRBJ1-1; v_call: TRBV7-9; d_call: TRBD1; cdr3_aa: CASSPDRANTEAFF; cdr3_nt: TGTGCCAGCAGCCCGGACAGGGCGAACACTGAAGCTTTCTTT
j_call: TRBJ2-7; v_call: TRBV11-2; d_call: .; cdr3_aa: CASSRGAEQYF; cdr3_nt: TGTGCCAGCAGCCGCGGGGCAGAGCAGTACTTC
j_call: TRBJ1-6; v_call: TRBV5-1; d_call: TRBD1; cdr3_aa: CASSLAGQGNSPLHF; cdr3_nt: TGCGCCAGCAGCTTGGCGGGACAGGGAAATTCACCCCTCCACTTT